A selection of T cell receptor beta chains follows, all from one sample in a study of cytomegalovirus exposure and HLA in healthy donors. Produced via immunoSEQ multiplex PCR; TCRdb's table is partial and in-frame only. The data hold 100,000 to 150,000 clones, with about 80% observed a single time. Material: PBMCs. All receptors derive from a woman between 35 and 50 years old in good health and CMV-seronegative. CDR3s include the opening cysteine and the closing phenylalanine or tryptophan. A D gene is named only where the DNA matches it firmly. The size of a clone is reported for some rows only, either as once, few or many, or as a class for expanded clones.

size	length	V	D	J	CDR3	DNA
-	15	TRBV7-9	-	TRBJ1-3	CASSLRGSSGNTIYF	TGTGCCAGCAGCTTACGTGGGAGTTCAGGAAACACCATATATTTT
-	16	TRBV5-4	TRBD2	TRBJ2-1	CASSQPPLAGYNEQFF	TGTGCCAGCAGCCAACCCCCACTAGCGGGATACAATGAGCAGTTCTTC
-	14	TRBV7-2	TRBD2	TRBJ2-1	CASTGSGDYNEQFF	TGTGCCAGCACTGGTAGCGGGGATTACAATGAGCAGTTCTTC
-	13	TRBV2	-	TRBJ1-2	CASSEWQNYGYTF	TGTGCCAGCAGTGAGTGGCAGAACTATGGCTACACCTTC
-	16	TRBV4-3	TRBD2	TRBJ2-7	CASSQVAGANYYEQYF	TGCGCCAGCAGCCAAGTTGCGGGAGCCAATTACTACGAGCAGTACTTC
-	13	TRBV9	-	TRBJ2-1	CASSARTNNEQFF	TGTGCCAGCAGCGCCCGGACAAACAATGAGCAGTTCTTC
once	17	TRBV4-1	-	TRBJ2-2	CASSQEGRTGNTGELFF	TGCGCCAGCAGCCAAGAGGGGAGGACAGGGAACACCGGGGAGCTGTTTTTT
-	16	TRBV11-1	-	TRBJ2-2	CASSLSSLAAPGELFF	TGTGCCAGCAGCTTAAGCAGTTTAGCGGCCCCCGGGGAGCTGTTTTTT
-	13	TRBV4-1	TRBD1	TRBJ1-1	CASSQRGRTEAFF	TGCGCCAGCAGCCAGAGGGGGCGAACTGAAGCTTTCTTT
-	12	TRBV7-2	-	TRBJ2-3	CASSSTGYTQYF	TGTGCCAGCAGCTCAACGGGTTATACGCAGTATTTT
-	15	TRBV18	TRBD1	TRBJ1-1	CASSRGQGSNTEAFF	TGTGCCAGCTCCCGGGGACAGGGCTCGAACACTGAAGCTTTCTTT
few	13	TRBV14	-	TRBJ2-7	CASSQDLGGEQYF	TGTGCCAGCAGCCAAGATCTTGGCGGGGAGCAGTACTTC
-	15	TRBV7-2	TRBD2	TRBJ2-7	CASSFSSSGGTEQYF	TGTGCCAGCAGCTTTTCGTCTAGCGGGGGTACCGAGCAGTACTTC
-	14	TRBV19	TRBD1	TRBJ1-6	CASSPQGAESPLHF	TGTGCCAGTAGTCCACAGGGGGCAGAGTCACCCCTCCACTTT
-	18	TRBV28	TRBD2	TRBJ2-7	CASKLSRTRPAFSYEQYF	TGTGCCAGCAAATTATCCAGGACTAGACCGGCGTTTTCCTACGAGCAGTACTTC
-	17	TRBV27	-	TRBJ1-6	CASSRSHRESYNSPLHF	TGTGCCAGCAGCCGATCCCACCGGGAATCCTATAATTCACCCCTCCACTTT
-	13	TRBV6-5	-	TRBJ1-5	CASQTVDNQPQHF	TGTGCCAGCCAGACAGTAGACAATCAGCCCCAGCATTTT
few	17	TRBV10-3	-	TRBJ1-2	CAISEFLSTRGNYGYTF	TGTGCCATCAGTGAGTTTTTGTCGACAAGGGGGAACTATGGCTACACCTTC
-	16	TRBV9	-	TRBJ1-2	CASSVGPGTFNYGYTF	TGTGCCAGCAGCGTAGGTCCAGGGACATTTAACTATGGCTACACCTTC
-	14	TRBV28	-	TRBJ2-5	CASRFGGGQETQYF	TGTGCCAGCAGGTTTGGGGGAGGCCAAGAGACCCAGTACTTC
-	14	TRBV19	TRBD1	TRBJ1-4	CASSMYRGDEKLFF	TGTGCCAGTAGTATGTACAGGGGGGATGAAAAACTGTTTTTT
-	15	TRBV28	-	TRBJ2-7	CASTAYPSEGYEQYF	TGTGCCAGCACCGCCTACCCGTCGGAGGGGTACGAGCAGTACTTC
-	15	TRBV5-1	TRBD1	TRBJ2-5	CASSPGQLPQETQYF	TGCGCCAGCAGCCCGGGACAGCTCCCTCAAGAGACCCAGTACTTC
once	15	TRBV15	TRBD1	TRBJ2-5	CATSSPLTGKETQYF	TGTGCCACCAGCAGCCCCCTGACAGGGAAAGAGACCCAGTACTTC
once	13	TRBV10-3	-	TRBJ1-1	CAISVAENTEAFF	TGTGCCATCAGTGTGGCCGAGAACACTGAAGCTTTCTTT
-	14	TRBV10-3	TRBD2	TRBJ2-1	CAIRETSGGNEQFF	TGTGCCATCAGAGAGACTAGCGGGGGGAATGAGCAGTTCTTC
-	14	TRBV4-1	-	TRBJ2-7	CASSQDLGDYEQYF	TGCGCCAGCAGCCAAGATTTAGGGGACTACGAGCAGTACTTC
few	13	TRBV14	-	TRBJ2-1	CASSQGTSCKQFF	TGTGCCAGCAGCCAAGGGACATCGTGCAAGCAGTTCTTC
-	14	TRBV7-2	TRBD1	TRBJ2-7	CASSFGTGTEEQYF	TGTGCCAGCAGCTTTGGGACAGGGACGGAAGAGCAGTACTTC
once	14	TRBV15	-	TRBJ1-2	CATSTSTGYGGYTF	TGTGCCACCAGCACAAGCACAGGGTACGGTGGCTACACCTTC
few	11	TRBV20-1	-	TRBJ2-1	CSAGSGREQFF	TGCAGTGCTGGGAGCGGGCGAGAGCAGTTCTTC
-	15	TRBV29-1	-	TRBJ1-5	CSVATGFYSNQPQHF	TGCAGCGTTGCTACCGGTTTTTATAGCAATCAGCCCCAGCATTTT
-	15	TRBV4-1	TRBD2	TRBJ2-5	CASSQQTGRQETQYF	TGCGCCAGCAGCCAACAAACCGGGAGGCAAGAGACCCAGTACTTC
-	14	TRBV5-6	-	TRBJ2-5	CASSSPRLVFEQYF	TGTGCCAGCAGCTCCCCTCGACTAGTATTTGAGCAGTACTTC
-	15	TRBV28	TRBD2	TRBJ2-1	CASSGGTSGDNEQFF	TGTGCCAGCAGTGGTGGTACTAGCGGAGACAATGAGCAGTTCTTC
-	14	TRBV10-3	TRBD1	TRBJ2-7	CAISGETGWYEQYF	TGTGCCATCAGTGGTGAGACAGGGTGGTACGAGCAGTACTTC
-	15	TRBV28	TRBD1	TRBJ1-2	CASSIRTGGGYGYTF	TGTGCCAGCAGCATTAGGACAGGGGGGGGATATGGCTACACCTTC
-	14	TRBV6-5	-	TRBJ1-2	CASRTFREAYGYTF	TGTGCCAGCAGAACATTCAGGGAGGCCTATGGCTACACCTTC
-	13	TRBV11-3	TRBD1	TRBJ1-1	CASGTGLNTEAFF	TGTGCCAGCGGGACAGGCTTGAACACTGAAGCTTTCTTT
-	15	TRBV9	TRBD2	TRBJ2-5	CASGISGTTRETQYF	TGTGCCAGCGGCATTTCCGGGACTACCCGCGAGACCCAGTACTTC
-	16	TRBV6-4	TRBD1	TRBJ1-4	CASSDPDREANEKLFF	TGTGCCAGCAGTGACCCAGACAGGGAGGCTAATGAAAAACTGTTTTTT
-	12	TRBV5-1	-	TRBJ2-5	CASTSPGGDQYF	TGCGCCAGCACCAGCCCTGGAGGCGACCAGTACTTC
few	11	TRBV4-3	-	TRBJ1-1	CASSRQDEAFF	TGCGCCAGCAGCCGACAGGACGAAGCTTTCTTT
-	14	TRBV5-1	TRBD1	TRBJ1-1	CASSLTGANTEAFF	TGCGCCAGCAGCTTGACAGGGGCGAACACTGAAGCTTTCTTT
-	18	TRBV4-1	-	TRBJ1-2	CASSQGIYERGSNYGYTF	TGCGCCAGCAGCCAAGGGATATATGAGAGGGGGTCCAACTATGGCTACACCTTC
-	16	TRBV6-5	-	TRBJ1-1	CASSYAGFSRGTEAFF	TGTGCCAGCAGTTACGCGGGGTTTAGCCGGGGCACTGAAGCTTTCTTT
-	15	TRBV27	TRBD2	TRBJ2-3	CASSLLAGGPGTQYF	TGTGCCAGCAGTCTACTAGCGGGGGGGCCTGGTACGCAGTATTTT
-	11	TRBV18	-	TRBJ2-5	CASSPRETQYF	TGTGCCAGCTCCCCGAGGGAGACCCAGTACTTC
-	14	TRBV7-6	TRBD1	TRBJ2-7	CASSAMGQFYEQYF	TGTGCCAGCAGCGCAATGGGACAGTTCTACGAGCAGTACTTC